This T cell receptor (beta chain) was captured in a study of cytomegalovirus exposure and HLA in healthy donors. Notes on the study in general: CMV antigen specificity was confirmed in vitro for a few CMV-associated chains. The tendency of first-cohort TCR clusters to co-occur in the 90 to 150 validation repertoires emerged from a later analysis. Diagnosis of cytomegalovirus status made by the classifier reportedly showed high specificity and sensitivity. Most TCR sequences showed up rarely, but some public TCRs showed up in many donors.

The method was immunoSEQ multiplex PCR; TCRdb's version includes in-frame clones alone and lacks a portion of them. The table lists approximately 150,000 clones, around 81% of them singletons. With respect to this clone: What it recognizes is unknown.

This CDR3 comprises 14 residues. CDR1 and CDR2 from the germline V gene are PRHDT and FYEKMQ (reference sequence). Germline trimming cut 4 bases from V and 2 bases from J; bases unmatched to any gene: 2. The material sequenced was PBMCs. The source of this sequence is a man younger than 45 in good health and CMV-seropositive. V is TRBV13 and J is TRBJ2-7, with 10 bases matching TRBD2. CDR3 region: CASSSLAGAYEQYF. In DNA form, the CDR3 reads TGTGCCAGCAGCTCCCTAGCGGGAGCCTACGAGCAGTACTTC.